This TCR beta chain was documented in a study of CD8 T cells in Susac syndrome. CDR3 length: 10 amino acids. Germline CDR1 MDHEN, CDR2 SYDVKM. Trimming pared 5 bases from V and 5 bases from J, leaving 4 bases between. RNA, at about 0.45 to 1 ug, was reverse transcribed with random hexamers. TCRdb called the immunoSEQ multiplex PCR reads again in MiXCR, with one record for every CDR3 protein. The repertoire includes 77,000 or so distinct CDR3 sequences, 85% to 95% of them detected once, and roughly 0.5% sits in the top ten. The source is a human donor with Susac syndrome. The material sequenced was CD4+ T cells from PBMCs. The chain uses TRBV28 and TRBJ2-7; D is uncertain. For the CDR3, the DNA is TGTGCCAGCAGTCGAAACGAGCAGTACTTC. Protein product: CASSRNEQYF.